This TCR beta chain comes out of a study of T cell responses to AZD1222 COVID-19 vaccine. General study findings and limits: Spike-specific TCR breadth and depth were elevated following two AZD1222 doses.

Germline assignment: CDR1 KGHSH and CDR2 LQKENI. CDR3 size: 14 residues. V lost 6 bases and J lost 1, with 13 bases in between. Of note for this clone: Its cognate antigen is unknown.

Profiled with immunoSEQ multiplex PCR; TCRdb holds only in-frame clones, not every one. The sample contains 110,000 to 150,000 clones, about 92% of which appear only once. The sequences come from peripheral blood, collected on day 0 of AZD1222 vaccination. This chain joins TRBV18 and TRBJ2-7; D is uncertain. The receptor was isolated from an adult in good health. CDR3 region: CASSNRLESYEQYF. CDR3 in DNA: TGTGCCAGCTCGAACCGCCTAGAATCCTACGAGCAGTACTTC.